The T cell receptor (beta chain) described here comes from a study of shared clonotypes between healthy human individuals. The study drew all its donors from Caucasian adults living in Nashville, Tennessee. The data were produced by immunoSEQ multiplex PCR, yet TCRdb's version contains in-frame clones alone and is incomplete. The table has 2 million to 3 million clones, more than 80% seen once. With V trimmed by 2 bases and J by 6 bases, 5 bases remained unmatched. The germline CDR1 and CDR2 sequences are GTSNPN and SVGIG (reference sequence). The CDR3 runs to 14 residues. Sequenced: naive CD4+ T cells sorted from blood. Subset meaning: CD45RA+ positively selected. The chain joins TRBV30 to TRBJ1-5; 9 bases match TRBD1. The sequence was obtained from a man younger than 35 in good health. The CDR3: CAWSKTGGGQPQHF. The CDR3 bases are TGTGCCTGGAGTAAAACAGGGGGCGGTCAGCCCCAGCATTTT. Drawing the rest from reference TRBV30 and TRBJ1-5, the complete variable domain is SQTIHQWPATLVQPVGSPLSLECTVEGTSNPNLYWYRQAAGRGLQLLFYSVGIGQISSEVPQNLSASRPQDRQFILSSKKLLLSDSGFYLCAWSKTGGGQPQHFGDGTRLSIL.